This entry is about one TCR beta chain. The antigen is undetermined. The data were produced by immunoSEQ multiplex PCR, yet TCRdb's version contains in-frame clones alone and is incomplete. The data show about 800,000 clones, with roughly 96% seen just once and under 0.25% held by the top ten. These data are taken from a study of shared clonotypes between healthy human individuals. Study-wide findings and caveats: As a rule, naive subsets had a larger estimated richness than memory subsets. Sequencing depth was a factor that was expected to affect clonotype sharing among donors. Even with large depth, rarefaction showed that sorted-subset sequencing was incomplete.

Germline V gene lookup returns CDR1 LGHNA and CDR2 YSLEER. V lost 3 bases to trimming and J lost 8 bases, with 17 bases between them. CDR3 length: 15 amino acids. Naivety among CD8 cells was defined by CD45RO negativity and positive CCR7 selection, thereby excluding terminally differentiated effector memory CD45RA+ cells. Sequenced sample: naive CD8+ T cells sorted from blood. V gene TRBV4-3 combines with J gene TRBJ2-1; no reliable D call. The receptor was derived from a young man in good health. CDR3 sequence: CASSHLGVDLHEQFF. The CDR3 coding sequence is TGCGCCAGCAGCCACCTTGGCGTGGACCTCCATGAGCAGTTCTTC.